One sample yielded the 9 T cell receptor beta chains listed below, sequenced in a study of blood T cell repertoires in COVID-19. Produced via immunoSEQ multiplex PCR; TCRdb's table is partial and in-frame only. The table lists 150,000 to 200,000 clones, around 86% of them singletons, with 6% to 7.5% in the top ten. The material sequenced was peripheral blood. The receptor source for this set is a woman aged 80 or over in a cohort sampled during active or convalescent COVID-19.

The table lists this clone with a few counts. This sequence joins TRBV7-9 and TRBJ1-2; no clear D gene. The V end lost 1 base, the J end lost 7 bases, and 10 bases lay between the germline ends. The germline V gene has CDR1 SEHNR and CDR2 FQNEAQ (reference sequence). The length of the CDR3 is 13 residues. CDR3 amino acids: CASSLGRGTGYTF. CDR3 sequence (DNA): TGTGCCAGCAGCTTAGGTAGAGGCACTGGCTACACCTTC.

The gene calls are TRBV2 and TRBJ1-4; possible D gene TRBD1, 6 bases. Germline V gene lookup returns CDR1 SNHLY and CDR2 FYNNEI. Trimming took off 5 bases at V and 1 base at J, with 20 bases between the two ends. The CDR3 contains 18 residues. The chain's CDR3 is CASSFNRVYYGTNEKLFF. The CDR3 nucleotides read TGTGCCAGCAGTTTTAACAGGGTATACTACGGAACTAATGAAAAACTGTTTTTT.

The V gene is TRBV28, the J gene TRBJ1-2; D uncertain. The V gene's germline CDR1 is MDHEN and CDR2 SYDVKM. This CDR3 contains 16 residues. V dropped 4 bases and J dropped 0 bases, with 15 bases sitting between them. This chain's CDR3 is CASSSPVGGPNYGYTF. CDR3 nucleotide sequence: TGTGCCAGCAGTTCGCCCGTAGGAGGACCTAACTATGGCTACACCTTC.

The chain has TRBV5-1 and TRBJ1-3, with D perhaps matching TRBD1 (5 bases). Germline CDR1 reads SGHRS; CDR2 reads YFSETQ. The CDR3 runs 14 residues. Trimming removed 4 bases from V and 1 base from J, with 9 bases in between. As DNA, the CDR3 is TGCGCCAGCAGCAATACAGGATCTGGAAACACCATATATTTT. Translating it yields CASSNTGSGNTIYF.

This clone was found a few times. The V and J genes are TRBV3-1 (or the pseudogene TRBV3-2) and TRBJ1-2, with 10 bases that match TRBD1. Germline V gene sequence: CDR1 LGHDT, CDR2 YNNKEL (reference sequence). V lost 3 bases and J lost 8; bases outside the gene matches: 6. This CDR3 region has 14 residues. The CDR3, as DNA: TGTGCCAGCAGCCAGGGACAGGGGAGTATGGGCTACACCTTC. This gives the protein CASSQGQGSMGYTF.

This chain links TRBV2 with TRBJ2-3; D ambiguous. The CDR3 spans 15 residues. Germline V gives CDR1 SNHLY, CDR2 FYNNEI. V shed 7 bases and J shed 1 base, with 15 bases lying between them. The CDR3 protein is CASIERATGTDTQYF. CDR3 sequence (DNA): TGTGCCAGCATCGAGCGTGCTACTGGCACAGATACGCAGTATTTT. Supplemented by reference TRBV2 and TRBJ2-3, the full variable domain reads EPEVTQTPSHQVTQMGQEVILRCVPISNHLYFYWYRQILGQKVEFLVSFYNNEISEKSEIFDDQFSVERPDGSNFTLKIRSTKLEDSAMYFCASIERATGTDTQYFGPGTRLTVL.

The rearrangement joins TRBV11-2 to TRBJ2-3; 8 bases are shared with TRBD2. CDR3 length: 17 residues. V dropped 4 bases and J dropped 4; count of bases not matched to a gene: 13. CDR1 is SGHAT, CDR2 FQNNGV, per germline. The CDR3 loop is CASSSSRSGSGADTQYF. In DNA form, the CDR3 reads TGTGCCAGCAGCTCTTCCCGGAGCGGGAGTGGCGCAGATACGCAGTATTTT.

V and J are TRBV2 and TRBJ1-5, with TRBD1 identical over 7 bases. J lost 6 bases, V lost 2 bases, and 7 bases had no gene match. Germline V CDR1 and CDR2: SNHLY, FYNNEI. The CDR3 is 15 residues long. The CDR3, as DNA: TGTGCCAGCAGTGAAAACAGGGGAAAGGGTCAGCCCCAGCATTTT. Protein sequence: CASSENRGKGQPQHF.

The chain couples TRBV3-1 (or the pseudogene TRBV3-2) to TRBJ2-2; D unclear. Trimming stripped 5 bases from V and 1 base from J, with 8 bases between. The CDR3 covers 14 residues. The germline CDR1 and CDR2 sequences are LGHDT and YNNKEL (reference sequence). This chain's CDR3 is CASSSTGNTGELFF. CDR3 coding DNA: TGTGCCAGCAGCTCCACGGGGAACACCGGGGAGCTGTTTTTT.